This record covers a single TCR beta chain. Its antigen is unidentified. The authors split each subset's genomic DNA evenly across several immunoSEQ plates. TCRdb's table, derived via immunoSEQ multiplex PCR, lists solely in-frame clones and lacks some. The table records about 1,900,000 clones, roughly 95% of them present only once. This CDR3 has 13 amino acids. Trimming pared 1 base from V and 11 bases from J, leaving 14 bases between. Germline lookup yields CDR1 MNHEY and CDR2 SMNVEV (reference sequence). The naive CD8 population came from CD45RO-negative cells selected for CCR7, without terminally differentiated effector memory CD45RA+ cells. This entry belongs to a study of shared clonotypes between healthy human individuals. Study as a whole: A few men and a couple of women, aged 18 to 49, were donors. General study points: Researchers sampled only blood; tissue repertoires likely differ.

This clonotype was sampled from a man younger than 35 in good health. The specimen sequenced was naive CD8+ T cells sorted from blood. V gene TRBV27 combines with J gene TRBJ1-1; D is perhaps TRBD1 (5 bases). CDR3 sequence reads: CASSLLDSSFAFF. CDR3 nucleotide sequence: TGTGCCAGCAGTTTATTAGACAGCTCGTTTGCTTTCTTT.